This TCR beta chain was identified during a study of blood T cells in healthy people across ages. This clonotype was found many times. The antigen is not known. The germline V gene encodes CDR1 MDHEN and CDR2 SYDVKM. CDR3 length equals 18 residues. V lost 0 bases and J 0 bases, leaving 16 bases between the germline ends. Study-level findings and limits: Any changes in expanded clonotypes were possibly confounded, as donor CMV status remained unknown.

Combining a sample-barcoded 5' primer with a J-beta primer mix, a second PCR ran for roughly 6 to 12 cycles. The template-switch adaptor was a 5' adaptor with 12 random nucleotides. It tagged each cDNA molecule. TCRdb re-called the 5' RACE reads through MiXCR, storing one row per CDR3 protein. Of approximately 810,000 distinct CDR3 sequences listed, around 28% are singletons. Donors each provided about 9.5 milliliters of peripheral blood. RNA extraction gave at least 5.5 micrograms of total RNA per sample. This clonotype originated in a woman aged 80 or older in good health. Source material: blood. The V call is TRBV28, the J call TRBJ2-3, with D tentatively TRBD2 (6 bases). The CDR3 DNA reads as TGTGCCAGCAGTTTATGGGGGACTTTCGGCTCTAGCACAGATACGCAGTATTTT. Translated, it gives CASSLWGTFGSSTDTQYF.